This TCR beta chain was profiled in a study of OX40 agonist ivuxolimab in advanced cancers. The study, taken as a whole, reports: The work left the antigen specificity of expanded peripheral T cells undetermined. Researchers report that CD8+ T cells had, on average, more expanded clones than CD4+.

There are a few counts of this clone. What it recognizes is unknown. Patients who had autoimmune disease history or got systemic immunosuppression were left out. Method: immunoSEQ multiplex PCR; TCRdb's copy keeps in-frame clones and lacks some. Among some 14,000 clones listed, over 75% were seen once. The CDR3 covers 14 residues. V was clipped by 4 bases and J by 0 bases, with 10 bases between them. The V gene's germline CDR1 is SGHNT and CDR2 YYREEE (reference sequence). The rearrangement links TRBV5-4 to TRBJ1-1; TRBD1 might be the D (6 bases). The sequencing used CD4+ or CD8+ T cells sorted from blood, collected in a trial of the OX40 agonist ivuxolimab. The clonotype was recovered from an adult with an advanced solid tumor such as melanoma, head and neck, liver or kidney cancer. CDR3 bases: TGTGCCAGCAGCGCCGGGGGCGTGAACACTGAAGCTTTCTTT. It codes for CASSAGGVNTEAFF.